This is a list of T cell receptor beta chains from one sample in a study of blood T cells in healthy people across ages. Each CDR3 protein is one row after TCRdb ran MiXCR on the 5' RACE reads. The profile shows more than 1,400,000 distinct CDR3 sequences, about 43% of them singletons. Specimen: blood. The receptors here all came from a woman aged 18-29 years in good health. CDR3s include the opening cysteine and the closing phenylalanine or tryptophan. A D gene is named only where the DNA matches it firmly. Not all rows give a size; the values are once, few, many and, for expanded clones, a class.

NA	TRBV6-2/TRBV6-3	TRBJ1-5	NA	CASSFLQASSGQPQHF	TGTGCCAGCAGTTTCCTACAGGCTAGTTCAGGTCAGCCCCAGCATTTT
NA	TRBV6-1	TRBJ1-5	NA	CASIESGDQPQHF	TGTGCCAGCATCGAATCAGGGGATCAGCCCCAGCATTTT
many	TRBV20-1	TRBJ2-7	NA	CSARGVTYEQYF	TGCAGTGCTAGGGGGGTAACCTACGAGCAGTACTTC
few	TRBV11-2	TRBJ2-7	TRBD1	CASSFGGTGGYEQYF	TGTGCTAGCAGCTTCGGCGGGACAGGGGGTTACGAGCAGTACTTC
NA	TRBV7-2	TRBJ2-7	TRBD2	CASSPEAGGPYNEQYF	TGTGCCAGCAGCCCCGAAGCGGGGGGGCCCTACAATGAGCAGTACTTC
NA	TRBV30	TRBJ2-1	NA	CAGRASNEQFF	TGTGCCGGTAGGGCTAGCAATGAGCAGTTCTTC
NA	TRBV24-1	TRBJ2-5	TRBD2	CATSRGGSYNEQYF	TGTGCCACCAGTCGGGGGGGATCTTACAATGAGCAGTACTTC
few	TRBV20-1	TRBJ2-1	TRBD2	CSALAGYNEQFF	TGCAGTGCACTAGCGGGGTACAATGAGCAGTTCTTC
many	TRBV6-5	TRBJ1-2	NA	CASSYSNYGYTF	TGTGCCAGCAGTTACAGCAACTATGGCTACACCTTC
few	TRBV20-1	TRBJ2-5	TRBD1	CSASGTGQQETQYF	TGCAGTGCATCCGGGACAGGCCAACAAGAGACCCAGTACTTC
NA	TRBV27	TRBJ2-1	NA	CASQPGESYNEQFF	TGTGCCAGCCAACCAGGAGAGTCCTACAATGAGCAGTTCTTC
NA	TRBV12-3/TRBV12-4	TRBJ2-1	TRBD2	CASSPGTSGGAMDNEQFF	TGTGCCAGCAGCCCAGGGACTAGCGGGGGGGCGATGGACAATGAGCAGTTCTTC
NA	TRBV20-1	TRBJ2-3	NA	CSAPVLGTDTQYF	TGCAGTGCTCCCGTCCTAGGAACAGATACGCAGTATTTT
NA	TRBV27	TRBJ2-7	NA	CASSPYGLTGAYEQYF	TGTGCCAGCAGCCCATACGGACTAACCGGCGCCTACGAGCAGTACTTC
few	TRBV5-1	TRBJ2-1	TRBD1	CASSFDRGSGEQFF	TGCGCCAGCAGCTTTGACAGGGGATCAGGTGAGCAGTTCTTC
NA	TRBV20-1	TRBJ2-3	NA	CSASLRDWKGPSTDTQYF	TGCAGTGCTAGCCTCCGGGACTGGAAAGGCCCTAGCACAGATACGCAGTATTTT
NA	TRBV19	TRBJ2-7	TRBD2	CASSDSGSGYNEQYF	TGTGCCAGTAGTGATAGCGGGAGTGGCTACAATGAGCAGTACTTC
NA	TRBV27	TRBJ2-7	TRBD1	CAIYRDRETGEVGEQYF	TGTGCCATCTACCGGGACAGGGAAACAGGAGAGGTCGGCGAGCAGTACTTC
few	TRBV29-1	TRBJ1-4	NA	CSVEDPDSATNEKLFF	TGCAGCGTTGAAGACCCGGACAGCGCAACTAATGAAAAACTGTTTTTT
NA	TRBV6-1	TRBJ1-3	TRBD1	CASSEVGRGYGNTIYF	TGTGCCAGCAGTGAAGTCGGCAGGGGGTACGGAAACACCATATATTTT
few	TRBV6-2/TRBV6-3	TRBJ2-5	TRBD2	CASSYGPGTRVETQYF	TGTGCCAGCAGTTACGGGCCCGGGACTAGGGTGGAGACCCAGTACTTC
NA	TRBV29-1	TRBJ2-7	TRBD2	CIVYSGAYEQYF	TGCATCGTTTATAGCGGGGCCTACGAGCAGTACTTC
NA	TRBV12-3/TRBV12-4	TRBJ2-3	TRBD1	CASSRGQTGGTDTQYF	TGTGCCAGCAGCAGAGGCCAGACAGGGGGCACAGATACGCAGTATTTT
NA	TRBV5-1	TRBJ2-7	TRBD2	CASSLQTSGSGEQYF	TGCGCCAGCAGCTTGCAGACTAGCGGGAGCGGTGAGCAGTACTTC